The clone carrying this T cell receptor (beta chain) has ten or more counts. The data derive from a study of spatial heterogeneity in lung cancer. Study in general: In the raw reads, each unique TCR and UMI combination was present more than ten times on average.

Time point of the sample: sample taken at primary tumor resection. Whole RNA, isolated from tumor, nontumor lung or frozen PBMC, was sequenced without prior sorting. TCRdb fed the 5' RACE reads into MiXCR, producing one record per CDR3 protein. The top ten clones hold 33% of a sample with around 9,800 distinct CDR3 sequences, approximately 25% of them seen once. The TCR comes from a female donor with early-stage non-small cell lung cancer. Sequencing was performed on PBMCs, taken at surgery.

For the CDR3, the DNA is TGTGCCAGCAGTTACTCGGGACAGGACACTGAAGCTTTCTTT. Its protein is CASSYSGQDTEAFF. The chain joins TRBV6-5 to TRBJ1-1; 8 bases agree with TRBD1. V shed 0 bases, J shed 3 bases, and the junction held 0 bases outside the gene matches. The germline gives CDR1 MNHEY, CDR2 SVGAGI. The CDR3 is 14 residues long.